Presented here are 21 T cell receptor beta chains from one specimen sequenced in a study of CD8+ T cells in alopecia areata. The sequencing template was cDNA reverse transcribed from extracted RNA. TCRdb's table, derived via immunoSEQ multiplex PCR, lists solely in-frame clones and lacks some. The sample lists 100,000 to 150,000 clones; approximately 49% were seen once. The starting material was CD8+ T cells sorted from blood, obtained at week 0. The receptors derive from a human donor with alopecia areata.

This clone has just a few counts. J is TRBJ1-6 and V is TRBV5-4; D gene unclear. The V end lost 1 base, the J end lost 4 bases, and 6 bases lay between the germline ends. The CDR3 contains 14 residues. Germline V gives CDR1 SGHNT, CDR2 YYREEE (reference sequence). The CDR3 protein is CASSLTAYNSPLHF. The CDR3 DNA sequence: TGTGCCAGCAGCTTGACAGCTTATAATTCACCCCTCCACTTT. Full variable domain (remainder filled in from reference TRBV5-4 and TRBJ1-6): ETGVTQSPTHLIKTRGQQVTLRCSSQSGHNTVSWYQQALGQGPQFIFQYYREEENGRGNFPPRFSGLQFPNYSSELNVNALELDDSALYLCASSLTAYNSPLHFGNGTRLTVT.

The rearrangement joins TRBV7-6 to TRBJ1-2; D unresolved. Germline-derived CDR1 and CDR2 are SGHVS and FNYEAQ. The CDR3 spans 18 residues. Deletions cut 7 bases from V and 4 bases from J, with 28 bases between. The CDR3 is CASIHCSLVDRLAYGYTF. Written as DNA, the CDR3 is TGTGCCAGCATCCACTGTTCCCTGGTGGACCGCCTCGCCTATGGCTACACCTTC. The variable domain in full, with the rest retrieved from reference TRBV7-6 and TRBJ1-2, is GAGVSQSPRYKVTKRGQDVALRCDPISGHVSLYWYRQALGQGPEFLTYFNYEAQQDKSGLPNDRFSAERPEGSISTLTIQRTEQRDSAMYRCASIHCSLVDRLAYGYTFGSGTRLTVV.

The chain couples TRBV5-4 to TRBJ1-2, with 7 positions matching TRBD1. This CDR3 has 13 amino acids. V gave up 4 bases and J gave up 8 bases; unmatched junction bases: 8. Germline V lookup: CDR1 SGHNT, CDR2 YYREEE (reference sequence). The chain's CDR3 is CASSPGQEAGYTF. DNA for the CDR3: TGTGCCAGCAGCCCTGGACAGGAGGCCGGCTACACCTTC.

V gene TRBV5-4 combines with J gene TRBJ2-2; D is ambiguous. This CDR3 has 13 amino acids. Germline loops: CDR1 SGHNT, CDR2 YYREEE (reference sequence). V dropped 2 bases and J dropped 5 bases, with 7 bases sitting between them. CDR3 nucleotide sequence: TGTGCCAGCAGCTTCCATCTGACCGGGGAGCTGTTTTTT. The encoded protein is CASSFHLTGELFF. Together with reference TRBV5-4 and TRBJ2-2, the CDR3 gives the full variable domain: ETGVTQSPTHLIKTRGQQVTLRCSSQSGHNTVSWYQQALGQGPQFIFQYYREEENGRGNFPPRFSGLQFPNYSSELNVNALELDDSALYLCASSFHLTGELFFGEGSRLTVL.

The CDR3 loop reads CATSRSGTGGYEQYF. The DNA of the CDR3 is TGTGCCACCAGCCGATCTGGGACAGGGGGCTACGAGCAGTACTTC. V usage is TRBV15 and J usage is TRBJ2-7, with 11 bases that match TRBD1. CDR1 and CDR2 (germline): LNHNV, YYDKDF (reference sequence). With V trimmed by 5 bases and J by 3 bases, 6 bases remained unmatched. The CDR3 runs 15 residues.

The gene calls are TRBV4-1 and TRBJ2-5; D is uncertain. Germline V lookup: CDR1 MGHRA, CDR2 YSYEKL. The CDR3 has 14 residues. The V end lost 0 bases, the J end lost 1 base, and 6 bases lay between the germline ends. CDR3 DNA sequence: TGCGCCAGCAGCCAAGAGGCGGTCCAAGAGACCCAGTACTTC. It yields the protein CASSQEAVQETQYF.

The chain combines TRBV5-1 with TRBJ2-5; D is ambiguous. The length of the CDR3 is 13 residues. Germline V gives CDR1 SGHRS, CDR2 YFSETQ. Deletions cut 3 bases from V and 5 bases from J, with 11 bases between. As DNA, the CDR3 is TGCGCCAGCAGCTCGGGCTGGGTGGAGACCCAGTACTTC. Translated, it gives CASSSGWVETQYF.

The chain carries TRBV5-1 and TRBJ2-5, with D hard to call. CDR3 size: 13 residues. The germline gives CDR1 SGHRS, CDR2 YFSETQ. Deletions cut 4 bases from V and 5 bases from J, with 12 bases between. This CDR3 reads CASSPGTGETQYF. Here the CDR3 DNA reads TGCGCCAGCAGCCCGGGTACCGGGGAGACCCAGTACTTC.

The chain has TRBV11-2 and TRBJ2-7; TRBD2 matches 8 bases. There are 15 residues in the CDR3. Germline CDR1 is SGHAT and CDR2 is FQNNGV. V dropped 5 bases and J dropped 6; count of bases not matched to a gene: 12. CDR3 sequence: CASSPPLAATFEQYF. CDR3 nucleotides: TGTGCCAGCAGCCCCCCACTAGCGGCCACCTTCGAGCAGTACTTC.

This clone was observed a single time. V is TRBV6-5 and J is TRBJ2-6; tentative D call: TRBD2 (5 bases). Germline lookup yields CDR1 MNHEY and CDR2 SVGAGI. The CDR3 length is 16 residues. V shed 2 bases and J shed 2 bases, with 10 bases lying between them. The CDR3 nucleotides are TGTGCCAGCAGTTACGTGGACTTCCCTGGGGCCAACGTCCTGACTTTC. Encoded protein: CASSYVDFPGANVLTF.

V and J are TRBV2 and TRBJ2-2; D gene uncertain. V was clipped by 7 bases and J by 1 base, with 16 bases between them. The CDR3 contains 16 residues. Germline V lookup: CDR1 SNHLY, CDR2 FYNNEI. The CDR3 DNA reads as TGTGCCAGCACCGAAGCTCCGAGAGTGAACACCGGGGAGCTGTTTTTT. Translated: CASTEAPRVNTGELFF. Full variable domain (rest looked up from reference TRBV2 and TRBJ2-2): EPEVTQTPSHQVTQMGQEVILRCVPISNHLYFYWYRQILGQKVEFLVSFYNNEISEKSEIFDDQFSVERPDGSNFTLKIRSTKLEDSAMYFCASTEAPRVNTGELFFGEGSRLTVL.

V usage is TRBV6-5 and J usage is TRBJ2-3, with 11 bases fitting TRBD2. Germline values: CDR1 MNHEY, CDR2 SVGAGI. The CDR3 sequence is 15 residues long. J was trimmed by 5 bases and V by 6 bases; bases with no gene match: 7. The CDR3, as DNA: TGTGCCAGCAGCCCCCTAGCGGGGGGTGAAGATACGCAGTATTTT. Translating gives CASSPLAGGEDTQYF.

V gene TRBV29-1 combines with J gene TRBJ2-7; 8 positions match TRBD1. V lost 1 base to trimming and J lost 3 bases; unmatched junction nucleotides: 8. The CDR3 consists of 15 residues. Germline V lookup: CDR1 SQVTM, CDR2 ANQGSEA. CDR3 sequence reads: CSVEGEGDRSYEQYF. The CDR3 coding sequence is TGCAGCGTTGAAGGCGAGGGGGACAGGAGCTACGAGCAGTACTTC.

The chain recombines TRBV7-2 with TRBJ1-5; D remains unclear. The CDR3 covers 14 residues. Germline V gene data show CDR1 as SGHTA and CDR2 as FQGNSA. V was cut by 5 bases and J by 3 bases, with 11 bases left in between. Here the CDR3 reads CASSPDGFNQPQHF. In DNA form, the CDR3 reads TGTGCCAGCAGCCCCGACGGGTTCAATCAGCCCCAGCATTTT.

This clone has only a few counts. Other DNA sequences in the same sample also yield this CDR3. The V gene is TRBV2, the J gene TRBJ2-5; D unclear. The V end was cut by 6 bases, the J end by 2 bases, with 7 bases between. The CDR3 covers 12 residues. Germline CDR1 and CDR2: SNHLY and FYNNEI. The CDR3 loop reads CASRPDQETQYF. The DNA of the CDR3 is TGTGCCAGCAGACCGGATCAAGAGACCCAGTACTTC. Full variable domain (remainder filled in from reference TRBV2 and TRBJ2-5): EPEVTQTPSHQVTQMGQEVILRCVPISNHLYFYWYRQILGQKVEFLVSFYNNEISEKSEIFDDQFSVERPDGSNFTLKIRSTKLEDSAMYFCASRPDQETQYFGPGTRLLVL.

The chain employs TRBV27 and TRBJ1-4; 7 bases agree with TRBD1. Germline V lookup: CDR1 MNHEY, CDR2 SMNVEV (reference sequence). Trimming at V came to 4 bases and at J to 12 bases, leaving 11 bases not matched to a gene. This CDR3 has 14 residues. The CDR3 DNA reads as TGTGCCAGCAGTTCAACAGGGGCCCTAGGGGAACTGTTTTTT. Translating gives CASSSTGALGELFF. Supplemented by reference TRBV27 and TRBJ1-4, the full variable domain reads EAQVTQNPRYLITVTGKKLTVTCSQNMNHEYMSWYRQDPGLGLRQIYYSMNVEVTDKGDVPEGYKVSRKEKRNFPLILESPSPNQTSLYFCASSSTGALGELFFGSGTQLSVL.

This clone was counted between two and nine times. This chain joins TRBV7-8 and TRBJ1-1; possible D gene TRBD1, 6 bases. Germline CDR1 SGHVS, CDR2 FQNEAQ. There are 17 residues in the CDR3. V dropped 1 base and J dropped 1 base, with 16 bases sitting between them. This CDR3 reads CASSLEGVVFPNTEAFF. The CDR3 nucleotides read TGTGCCAGCAGCTTAGAGGGGGTAGTGTTTCCGAACACTGAAGCTTTCTTT.

The rearrangement links TRBV5-1 to TRBJ2-5; 7 bases fit TRBD1. V trimming: 3 bases; J trimming: 2 bases; junction bases outside the gene matches: 1. Germline lookup yields CDR1 SGHRS and CDR2 YFSETQ. This CDR3 has 13 residues. The CDR3 sequence: CASSSDRQETQYF. CDR3 bases: TGCGCCAGCAGCTCGGACAGGCAAGAGACCCAGTACTTC.

The chain carries TRBV27 and TRBJ1-5; D perhaps matches TRBD1 (5 bases). This CDR3 is built from 14 residues. Germline V lookup: CDR1 MNHEY, CDR2 SMNVEV (reference sequence). Trimming shortened V by 6 bases and J by 1 base, and 10 bases separated the two germline ends. The CDR3 region has the DNA TGTGCCAGCAGCCGGGACGCAAGCAATCAGCCCCAGCATTTT. As protein: CASSRDASNQPQHF.

The rearrangement uses TRBV27 and TRBJ2-7, with D tentatively TRBD1 or TRBD2 (6 bases each). This CDR3 region has 13 residues. V was trimmed by 0 bases and J by 5 bases, leaving 8 bases between them. The germline V gene has CDR1 MNHEY and CDR2 SMNVEV (reference sequence). The CDR3 spells CASSLSRGDEQYF. The CDR3 coding sequence is TGTGCCAGCAGTTTATCTAGGGGGGACGAGCAGTACTTC.

The V gene is TRBV5-1, the J gene TRBJ2-7; tentative D call: TRBD2 (6 bases). The germline V gene encodes CDR1 SGHRS and CDR2 YFSETQ. Trimming pared 2 bases from V and 5 bases from J, leaving 8 bases between. This CDR3 contains 12 residues. DNA of the CDR3: TGCGCCAGCAGCTTTTGGGGGGACGAGCAGTACTTC. Translating gives CASSFWGDEQYF.